Listed here are 22 T cell receptor beta chains from one sample, sequenced in a study of blood T cell repertoires in COVID-19. Repertoires were generated with immunoSEQ multiplex PCR, while TCRdb's copy carries only in-frame clones and drops some. The sample carries tens of thousands of clones, around four fifths recorded once. Sequencing was performed on peripheral blood. These receptor sequences come from a man aged 25 to 45 with COVID-19, enrolled during active disease.

The CDR3 DNA follows: TGTGCCAGCAGCCTTTCGACAGGGGGACCACAAGAGACCCAGTACTTC. This translates into CASSLSTGGPQETQYF. The chain is built from TRBV7-2 and TRBJ2-5, with TRBD1 identical over 9 bases. Germline V gene data show CDR1 as SGHTA and CDR2 as FQGNSA. V lost 5 bases, J lost 2 bases, and 9 bases stayed unmatched. CDR3 length equals 16 residues.

This rearrangement joins TRBV11-1 to TRBJ2-1; no clear D. The CDR3 runs 11 residues. Trimming cost V 5 bases and J 8 bases, with 7 bases left between them. Germline V gene sequence: CDR1 SGHAT, CDR2 FQDESV (reference sequence). CDR3 loop: CASSGSDEQFF. The DNA of the CDR3 is TGTGCCAGCAGCGGCAGTGATGAGCAGTTCTTC.

The V gene is TRBV4-2, the J gene TRBJ2-6; 11 bases map to TRBD1. J gave up 2 bases and V 0 bases, and 3 bases lay outside the gene matches. From germline, CDR1 is LGHNA and CDR2 YNFKEQ. The CDR3 is 18 amino acids. CDR3: CASSQDGGQGAGANVLTF. The CDR3 nucleotides are TGTGCCAGCAGCCAAGATGGGGGACAGGGGGCTGGGGCCAACGTCCTGACTTTC.

The chain has TRBV27 and TRBJ2-1; 14 bases are shared with TRBD2. V lost 5 bases, J lost 7 bases, and 4 bases stayed unmatched. The CDR3 runs 15 residues. CDR1 and CDR2 (germline): MNHEY, SMNVEV (reference sequence). The CDR3 sequence: CASSEGTSGSNEQFF. The CDR3 region has the DNA TGTGCCAGCAGTGAAGGGACTAGCGGGAGTAATGAGCAGTTCTTC.

The chain is built from TRBV30 and TRBJ2-1, with D uncertain. This CDR3 has 11 residues. Looked up from germline, CDR1 is GTSNPN and CDR2 is SVGIG (reference sequence). Trimming took 0 bases from V and 8 from J, leaving 5 bases between them. The CDR3 sequence is CAWSVSDEQFF. The CDR3 coding sequence is TGTGCCTGGAGTGTCAGCGATGAGCAGTTCTTC.

This chain links TRBV28 with TRBJ1-6, with 10 nucleotides matching TRBD1. The CDR3 spans 14 residues. The germline gives CDR1 MDHEN, CDR2 SYDVKM. J lost 10 bases, V lost 7 bases, and 7 bases had no gene match. The CDR3 protein is CASTPGQGYSPLHF. The CDR3 DNA reads as TGTGCCAGCACCCCGGGACAGGGGTACTCACCCCTCCACTTT.

This clone was seen more than once but under ten times. This sequence joins TRBV9 and TRBJ2-7; 9 bases are shared with TRBD1. V lost 3 bases and J lost 7; bases outside the gene matches: 11. This CDR3 contains 15 residues. Germline-derived CDR1 and CDR2 are SGDLS and YYNGEE. The CDR3 DNA follows: TGTGCCAGCAGCGCCCCGGGACAGGGTGTCGTAGAGCAGTACTTC. Residues: CASSAPGQGVVEQYF.

The rearrangement uses TRBV7-3 and TRBJ2-1, with 7 nucleotides matching TRBD1. CDR3 length equals 16 residues. In germline, CDR1 is SGHTA, CDR2 FQGTGA. J lost 4 bases, V lost 4 bases, and 10 bases had no gene match. The CDR3 coding sequence is TGTGCCAGCAGCTCTTCCTGGGACAGAGATTACAATGAGCAGTTCTTC. Protein product: CASSSSWDRDYNEQFF.

In its sample, this clone was seen a few times. The rearrangement uses TRBV6-6 and TRBJ2-3; TRBD2 matches 11 bases. Germline values: CDR1 MNHNY, CDR2 SVGAGI (reference sequence). This CDR3 has 17 residues. Trimming removed 5 bases from V and 0 bases from J; junction bases left unmatched: 7. CDR3 in DNA: TGTGCCAGCAGTCTACTAGCGGGAGCCCCTAGCACAGATACGCAGTATTTT. It translates to CASSLLAGAPSTDTQYF.

The rearrangement joins TRBV5-4 to TRBJ2-5; D call uncertain. Germline CDR1 SGHNT, CDR2 YYREEE (reference sequence). Trimming shortened V by 0 bases and J by 4 bases, and 7 bases separated the two germline ends. The CDR3 runs to 13 residues. This CDR3 reads CASSLVGSETQYF. CDR3 bases: TGTGCCAGCAGCTTGGTCGGTTCAGAGACCCAGTACTTC.

The V call is TRBV10-2, the J call TRBJ2-2; 9 positions agree with TRBD2. With 0 bases clipped from V and 7 bases from J, the junction kept 3 bases outside the gene matches. Germline V gene data show CDR1 as WSHSY and CDR2 as SAAADI. The CDR3 runs 15 residues. CDR3: CASSESSGSVGELFF. The CDR3 DNA is TGCGCCAGCAGTGAGTCTAGCGGGAGCGTCGGGGAGCTGTTTTTT.

V is TRBV5-4 and J is TRBJ2-2; 10 bases agree with TRBD1. J lost 4 bases, V lost 1 base, and 4 bases had no gene match. The CDR3 consists of 16 residues. Germline V gene lookup returns CDR1 SGHNT and CDR2 YYREEE (reference sequence). The CDR3 DNA is TGTGCCAGCAGCTTGCGACAGGGGGCGGGCACCGGGGAGCTGTTTTTT. Translating gives CASSLRQGAGTGELFF.

This sequence joins TRBV28 and TRBJ1-5; D is unclear. The germline gives CDR1 MDHEN, CDR2 SYDVKM. The CDR3 is 12 amino acids. V dropped 4 bases and J dropped 8 bases, with 9 bases sitting between them. The CDR3 DNA reads TGTGCCAGCAGTTGGGGAGGAGAGCCCCAGCATTTT. Translated: CASSWGGEPQHF.

The chain employs TRBV5-5 and TRBJ2-2; D is possibly TRBD1 (6 bases). Germline lookup yields CDR1 SGHKS and CDR2 YYEKEE (reference sequence). The CDR3 covers 15 residues. V was pared by 0 bases and J by 3 bases, with 9 bases between. The CDR3 region has the DNA TGTGCCAGCAGCTTGGTTTGGACAGACACCGGGGAGCTGTTTTTT. Protein sequence: CASSLVWTDTGELFF.

The chain joins TRBV5-1 to TRBJ2-3, with 8 nucleotides matching TRBD2. Losses at the gene ends were 4 bases for V and 7 bases for J; bases not matched to a gene: 8. In germline, CDR1 is SGHRS, CDR2 YFSETQ. This CDR3 region has 14 residues. In nucleotides, the CDR3 is TGCGCCAGCAGCACAGCGGGAGTGGAGTATACGCAGTATTTT. This gives the protein CASSTAGVEYTQYF.

The chain couples TRBV28 to TRBJ2-7, with TRBD2 identical over 7 bases. V shed 10 bases and J 2 bases; nucleotides not matched to a gene: 8. Germline V CDR1 and CDR2: MDHEN, SYDVKM. The length of the CDR3 is 13 residues. For the CDR3, the DNA is TGTGCCACCAAGCGGGGCAGGACCTACGAGCAGTACTTC. Translation: CATKRGRTYEQYF.

The chain recombines TRBV27 with TRBJ2-7; no reliable D call. From germline, CDR1 is MNHEY and CDR2 SMNVEV (reference sequence). Trimming stripped 2 bases from V and 6 bases from J, with 17 bases between. The CDR3 length is 15 residues. The CDR3 DNA reads as TGTGCCAGCAGTTTAGGGCAGGTAAACCTGATCGAGCAGTACTTC. Translation: CASSLGQVNLIEQYF.

The chain links TRBV6-2 or TRBV6-3 to TRBJ2-1; 9 bases are shared with TRBD1. The length of the CDR3 is 15 residues. Germline-derived CDR1 and CDR2 are MNHEY and SVGEGT. J lost 7 bases, V lost 2 bases, and 6 bases had no gene match. For the CDR3, the DNA is TGTGCCAGCAGTTACGGGACAGGGCTTTGGAATGAGCAGTTCTTC. It is translated as CASSYGTGLWNEQFF.

The J gene is TRBJ2-1, the V gene TRBV5-5; the match to TRBD2 covers 8 bases. Losses at the gene ends were 0 bases for V and 7 bases for J; bases not matched to a gene: 6. Germline CDR1 is SGHKS and CDR2 is YYEKEE (reference sequence). This CDR3 is 15 amino acids long. The CDR3 DNA is TGTGCCAGCAGCTTGGCGGGAGGGCCGGTTAATGAGCAGTTCTTC. Protein: CASSLAGGPVNEQFF.

This clone is a singleton in its sample. The chain combines TRBV5-1 with TRBJ2-3, with D maybe TRBD2 (7 bases). Germline values: CDR1 SGHRS, CDR2 YFSETQ. The CDR3 sequence is 15 residues long. Trimming left V 4 bases short and J 0 bases short, with 12 bases between. CDR3 in amino acids: CASSLEGGSTDTQYF. CDR3 nucleotides: TGCGCCAGCAGCCTCGAGGGGGGGAGCACAGATACGCAGTATTTT.

The chain uses TRBV7-2 and TRBJ2-7; perhaps TRBD1 as D (6 bases). CDR1 SGHTA and CDR2 FQGNSA come from the germline V gene. The CDR3 extends over 15 amino acids. V was cut by 1 base and J by 2 bases, with 12 bases left in between. CDR3 DNA sequence: TGTGCCAGCAGCTTAGGGACAGAGCCTACCTACGAGCAGTACTTC. Protein sequence: CASSLGTEPTYEQYF.

The rearrangement joins TRBV5-6 to TRBJ2-7; D is uncertain. This CDR3 region has 14 residues. Germline loops: CDR1 SGHDT, CDR2 YYEEEE. Trimming removed 3 bases from V and 6 bases from J, with 16 bases in between. The CDR3 here is CASSSTDSKGEQYF. DNA of the CDR3: TGTGCCAGCAGCTCTACTGACTCAAAAGGCGAGCAGTACTTC.